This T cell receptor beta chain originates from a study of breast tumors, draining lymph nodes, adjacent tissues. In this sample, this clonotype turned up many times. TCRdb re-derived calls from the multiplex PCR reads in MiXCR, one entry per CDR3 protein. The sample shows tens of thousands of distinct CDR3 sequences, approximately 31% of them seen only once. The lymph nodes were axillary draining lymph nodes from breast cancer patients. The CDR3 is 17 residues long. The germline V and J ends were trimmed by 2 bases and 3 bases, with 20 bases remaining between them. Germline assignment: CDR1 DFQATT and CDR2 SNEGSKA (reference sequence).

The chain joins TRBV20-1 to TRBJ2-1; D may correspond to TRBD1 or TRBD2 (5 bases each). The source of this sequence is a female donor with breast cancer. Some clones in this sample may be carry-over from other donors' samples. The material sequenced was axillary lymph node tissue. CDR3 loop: CSARRSGTLLDYNEQFF. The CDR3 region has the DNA TGCAGTGCTAGACGGTCGGGGACCCTCTTGGACTACAATGAGCAGTTCTTC.